This TCR beta chain was identified during a study of shared clonotypes between healthy human individuals. Turning to the study itself: CD4 naive and CD4 memory each took three plates per donor, while CD8 naive took two and CD8 memory one. The study's findings and limits: Generally, naive subsets came out with larger estimated richness than memory subsets.

Comment on this clone: As yet, its antigen is unknown.

Sequenced by immunoSEQ multiplex PCR; TCRdb stores in-frame clones only, minus some. The sample shows some 2,000,000 clones, approximately 94% of them seen only once. Germline V lookup: CDR1 SNHLY, CDR2 FYNNEI. J was trimmed by 1 base and V by 5 bases; bases with no gene match: 9. This CDR3 contains 16 residues. The split of CD4+ cells yielded CD45RA+ naive and CD45RA-negative memory subsets. Sequenced input: naive CD4+ T cells sorted from blood. Subset here: CD45RA+ positively selected. V usage is TRBV2 and J usage is TRBJ2-5, with 8 nucleotides matching TRBD1. The receptor was derived from a man between 18 and 29 years old in good health. CDR3 in DNA: TGTGCCAGCAGTACCACAGGGGGGAATATCCAAGAGACCCAGTACTTC. Translating it yields CASSTTGGNIQETQYF.